This is a list of T cell receptor beta chains from one sample in a study of cytomegalovirus exposure and HLA in healthy donors. Method: immunoSEQ multiplex PCR; TCRdb's copy keeps in-frame clones and lacks some. The sample has some 160,000 clones; approximately 73% are singletons. Specimen: PBMCs. The receptor set was obtained from a woman aged 18-29 years in good health and CMV-seropositive. Each CDR3 is given with its conserved first and last residue. D genes are given only for firm matches. Some rows have no size entry. The others give once, few or many, or a class for an expanded clone.

V gene,clone size,J gene,D gene,CDR3 protein,CDR3 DNA
TRBV18,.,TRBJ1-5,.,CASSPTTPPDGYNQPQHF,TGTGCCAGCTCACCAACCACACCACCCGACGGGTACAATCAGCCCCAGCATTTT
TRBV6-5,.,TRBJ1-1,.,CASSYGGSLSTEAFF,TGTGCCAGCAGTTACGGAGGTTCCCTATCCACTGAAGCTTTCTTT
TRBV4-2,.,TRBJ2-2,.,CASSQETSKRTGELFF,TGTGCCAGCAGCCAAGAAACGAGCAAGAGGACCGGGGAGCTGTTTTTT
TRBV27,.,TRBJ1-5,.,CASRQHLNQPQHF,TGTGCCAGCAGACAGCATCTCAATCAGCCCCAGCATTTT
TRBV10-3,.,TRBJ2-1,TRBD2,CASAGSGGAKGTYNEQFF,TGTGCCTCAGCGGGTAGCGGGGGGGCCAAGGGGACCTACAATGAGCAGTTCTTC
TRBV7-9,.,TRBJ2-1,.,CASSPPQQGWGEQFF,TGTGCCAGCAGCCCCCCCCAACAGGGATGGGGTGAGCAGTTCTTC
TRBV5-4,.,TRBJ2-7,.,CASSGRNRVIDEQYF,TGTGCCAGCAGCGGACGGAACAGGGTTATCGACGAGCAGTACTTC
TRBV28,few,TRBJ2-3,TRBD2,CASSLLAGRAGGNPDTQYF,TGTGCCAGCAGTTTACTAGCGGGGAGAGCGGGGGGCAACCCAGATACGCAGTATTTT
TRBV18,.,TRBJ1-2,TRBD1,CASSLKQGDYGYTF,TGTGCCAGCTCACTTAAACAGGGGGACTATGGCTACACCTTC
TRBV7-3,.,TRBJ2-5,TRBD2,CATALNEERRGLAGEETQYF,TGTGCCACCGCCCTTAACGAGGAGCGACGAGGACTAGCGGGGGAAGAGACCCAGTACTTC
TRBV28,.,TRBJ1-2,TRBD1,CASSRIGQEYGYTF,TGTGCCAGCAGCCGCATAGGACAGGAATATGGCTACACCTTC
TRBV18,.,TRBJ2-3,TRBD1,CASSIYRGESDTQYF,TGTGCCAGCTCGATTTACAGGGGGGAATCGGATACGCAGTATTTT
TRBV9,few,TRBJ2-5,.,CASSVAGAPAAQYF,TGTGCCAGCAGCGTAGCAGGGGCCCCCGCAGCCCAGTACTTC
TRBV4-2,.,TRBJ2-7,.,CASSQGLDPYEQYF,TGTGCCAGCAGCCAAGGGCTAGATCCCTACGAGCAGTACTTC
TRBV4-1,.,TRBJ1-2,TRBD1,CASSPQGQGARGYTF,TGCGCCAGCAGCCCCCAAGGACAGGGGGCACGAGGCTACACCTTC
TRBV2,few,TRBJ2-5,TRBD2,CASSERLAGGTQYF,TGTGCCAGCAGTGAAAGGCTAGCGGGGGGGACCCAGTACTTC
TRBV25-1,few,TRBJ1-1,.,CASKGGGGTEAFF,TGTGCCAGTAAAGGAGGAGGTGGGACTGAAGCTTTCTTT
TRBV2,once,TRBJ2-5,.,CASIPAMQETQYF,TGTGCCAGCATTCCAGCGATGCAAGAGACCCAGTACTTC
TRBV5-1,few,TRBJ2-2,.,CASSSRADSTGELFF,TGCGCCAGCAGCTCCAGGGCGGACAGCACCGGGGAGCTGTTTTTT
TRBV4-3,.,TRBJ2-3,.,CASSQLRAGLSPSPQYF,TGCGCCAGCAGCCAACTGAGGGCCGGGCTCAGCCCGTCGCCGCAGTATTTT
TRBV27,.,TRBJ1-5,.,CASSLRPGYQPQHF,TGTGCCAGCAGTTTAAGGCCGGGGTATCAGCCCCAGCATTTT
TRBV6-1,.,TRBJ2-3,TRBD2,CASSERLAGGTYVDTQYF,TGTGCCAGCAGTGAGAGACTAGCGGGGGGCACTTACGTAGATACGCAGTATTTT
TRBV4-3,.,TRBJ2-5,TRBD2,CASSQDRLAGEETQYF,TGCGCCAGCAGCCAAGATCGTCTAGCGGGGGAAGAGACCCAGTACTTC
TRBV15,few,TRBJ1-1,.,CATSRDRGMNTEAFF,TGTGCCACCAGCAGAGACAGGGGCATGAACACTGAAGCTTTCTTT
TRBV11-2,.,TRBJ2-2,.,CASSFAEGAGTGELFF,TGTGCCAGCAGCTTTGCGGAGGGGGCGGGGACCGGGGAGCTGTTTTTT
TRBV7-8,.,TRBJ1-4,.,CASSLRGGDEKLFF,TGTGCCAGCAGCTTGAGGGGGGGGGATGAAAAACTGTTTTTT
TRBV28,.,TRBJ2-7,TRBD1,CASSPWDRGSDEQYF,TGTGCCAGCAGTCCCTGGGACAGGGGGAGCGACGAGCAGTACTTC
TRBV7-2,.,TRBJ2-7,TRBD1,CASSLGQGKYEQYF,TGTGCCAGCAGCTTAGGACAGGGAAAATACGAGCAGTACTTC
TRBV14,.,TRBJ1-2,TRBD1,CASSPLTGTYGYTF,TGTGCCAGCAGCCCGCTGACAGGGACCTATGGCTACACCTTC
TRBV6-4,.,TRBJ1-1,TRBD1,CASRRTGEATEAFF,TGTGCCAGCAGACGGACAGGGGAGGCCACTGAAGCTTTCTTT
TRBV19,.,TRBJ1-2,.,CASSNVDRPKYNYGYTF,TGTGCCAGTAGTAACGTCGACAGACCAAAATACAACTATGGCTACACCTTC
TRBV10-3,.,TRBJ2-5,TRBD2,CAIKRREAQETQYF,TGTGCCATCAAGAGACGGGAGGCGCAAGAGACCCAGTACTTC
TRBV7-9,.,TRBJ2-1,TRBD2,CASSEIAGGAYNEQFF,TGTGCCAGCAGCGAAATAGCGGGGGGGGCCTACAATGAGCAGTTCTTC
TRBV27,.,TRBJ2-7,.,CASSLADSSYEQYF,TGTGCCAGCAGTTTAGCGGACAGCTCCTACGAGCAGTACTTC
TRBV5-6,.,TRBJ1-3,.,CASSLVRGSGNTIYF,TGTGCCAGCAGCTTGGTCCGGGGGTCTGGAAACACCATATATTTT
TRBV5-4,.,TRBJ2-7,TRBD2,CASSFERGLSYEQYF,TGTGCCAGCAGCTTCGAGCGGGGGCTCTCCTACGAGCAGTACTTC
TRBV7-9,.,TRBJ2-7,.,CSSSLSRYEQYF,TGTTCCAGCAGCTTATCTAGGTACGAGCAGTACTTC
TRBV7-3,.,TRBJ2-2,TRBD2,CASSSSGGASGELFF,TGTGCCAGCAGCTCTAGCGGGGGGGCTTCCGGGGAGCTGTTTTTT
TRBV2,.,TRBJ1-4,.,CATQGARNEKLFF,TGTGCCACTCAAGGGGCAAGGAATGAAAAACTGTTTTTT